This TCR beta chain was obtained from a study of shared clonotypes between healthy human individuals. Study-wide points: Specimens sampled were limited to blood, with tissue repertoires likely differing.

The length of the CDR3 is 15 residues. V was shortened by 3 bases and J by 0 bases, with 11 bases between the two germline ends. Germline values: CDR1 KGHSH, CDR2 LQKENI. Assay: immunoSEQ multiplex PCR; the TCRdb copy retains only in-frame clones and omits some. The sample consists of fewer than 3 million clones, 85% to 95% of them appearing once. Concerning this clone: Its antigen is undetermined.

The chain is built from TRBV18 and TRBJ1-1; D remains unclear. What was sequenced was naive CD4+ T cells from PBMCs. Subset meaning: CD45RA+ positively selected. The source of this sequence is a man between 18 and 35 years old in good health. Some clones in this sample may be carry-over from other donors' samples. CDR3 coding DNA: TGTGCCAGCTCACCTTTACAGCACATGAACACTGAAGCTTTCTTT. The encoded protein is CASSPLQHMNTEAFF.